This TCR beta chain was identified in a study of T cell repertoires in cytomegalovirus infection. Looking at the study overall: It was recently identified HLA-C-restricted and well-studied HLA-B-restricted CMV epitopes that the study used. Public TCR beta signatures were indicative of both CMV infection and a matching HLA type.

In its sample, this clonotype was seen a few times. Its antigen is as yet unknown. Germline V lookup: CDR1 LGHNA, CDR2 YNFKEQ. V was clipped by 2 bases and J by 7 bases; unmatched bases: 4. This CDR3 is built from 14 residues. MiXCR, applied by TCRdb to the reads, yields one record per CDR3 protein. The sample consists of 700,000 to 900,000 distinct CDR3 sequences, 25% to 30% of them appearing once. Overall study results and limits: Cumulative frequency (of public TCR beta family members) identified carriers of CMV plus the relevant HLA. The ex vivo response was dominated by HLA-C-restricted CMV-specific TCR beta clonotypes.

This sequence was found in a human donor in good health (CMV status not recorded). Some clones in this sample may be carry-over from other donors' samples. J is TRBJ2-2 and V is TRBV4-2; 7 bases align to TRBD2. This specimen was cultured CD8+ T cells from PBMCs, taken from culture after CMV antigen stimulation. The CDR3 sequence: CASSQYAGDGELFF. Written as DNA, the CDR3 is TGTGCCAGCAGCCAATATGCGGGGGACGGGGAGCTGTTTTTT.